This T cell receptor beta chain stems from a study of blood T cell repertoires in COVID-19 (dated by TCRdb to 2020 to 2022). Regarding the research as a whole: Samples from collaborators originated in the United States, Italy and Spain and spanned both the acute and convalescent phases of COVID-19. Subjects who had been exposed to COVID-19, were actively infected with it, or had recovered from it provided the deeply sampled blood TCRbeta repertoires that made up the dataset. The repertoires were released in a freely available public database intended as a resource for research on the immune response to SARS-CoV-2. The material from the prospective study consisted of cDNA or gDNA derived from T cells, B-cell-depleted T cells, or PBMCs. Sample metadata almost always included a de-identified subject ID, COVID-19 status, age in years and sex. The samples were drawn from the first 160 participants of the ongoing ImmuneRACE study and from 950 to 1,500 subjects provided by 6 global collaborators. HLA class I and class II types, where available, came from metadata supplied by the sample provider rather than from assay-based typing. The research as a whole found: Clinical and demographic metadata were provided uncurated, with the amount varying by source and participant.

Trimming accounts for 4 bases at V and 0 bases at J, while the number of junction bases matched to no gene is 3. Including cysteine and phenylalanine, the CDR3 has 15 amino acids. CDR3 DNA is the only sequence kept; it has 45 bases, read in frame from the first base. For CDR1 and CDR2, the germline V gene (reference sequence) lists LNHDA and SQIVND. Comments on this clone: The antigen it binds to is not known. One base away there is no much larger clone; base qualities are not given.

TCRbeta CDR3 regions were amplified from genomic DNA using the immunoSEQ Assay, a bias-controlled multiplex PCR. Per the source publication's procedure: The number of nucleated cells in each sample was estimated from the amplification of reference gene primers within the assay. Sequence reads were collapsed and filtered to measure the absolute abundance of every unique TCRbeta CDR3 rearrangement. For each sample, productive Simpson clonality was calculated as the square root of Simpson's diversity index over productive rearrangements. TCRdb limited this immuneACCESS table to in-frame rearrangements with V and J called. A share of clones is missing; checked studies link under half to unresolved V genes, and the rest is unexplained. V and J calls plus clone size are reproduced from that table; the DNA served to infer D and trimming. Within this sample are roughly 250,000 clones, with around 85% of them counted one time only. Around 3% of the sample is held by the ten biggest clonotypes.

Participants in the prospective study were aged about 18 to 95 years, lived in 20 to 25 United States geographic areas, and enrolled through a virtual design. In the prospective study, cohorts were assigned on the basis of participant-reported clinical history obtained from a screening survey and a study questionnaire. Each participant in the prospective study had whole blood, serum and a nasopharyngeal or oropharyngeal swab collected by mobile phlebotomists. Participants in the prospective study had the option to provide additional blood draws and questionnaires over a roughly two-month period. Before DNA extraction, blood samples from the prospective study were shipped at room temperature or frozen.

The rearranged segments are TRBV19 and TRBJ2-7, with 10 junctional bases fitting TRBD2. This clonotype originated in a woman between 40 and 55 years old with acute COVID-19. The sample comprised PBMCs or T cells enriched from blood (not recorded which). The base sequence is TGTGCCAGTAGTACCCGGACTAGCGGCTCCTACGAGCAGTACTTC. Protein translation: CASSTRTSGSYEQYF.